This is a list of T cell receptor beta chains from one sample in a study of OX40 agonist ivuxolimab in advanced cancers. TCRdb's table, derived via immunoSEQ multiplex PCR, lists solely in-frame clones and lacks some. Among about 81,000 clones listed, around 85% were seen once. Source: CD4+ or CD8+ T cells sorted from blood, taken in a trial of the OX40 agonist ivuxolimab. The receptor source for this set is an adult with an advanced solid tumor such as melanoma, head and neck, liver or kidney cancer. CDR3s include the opening cysteine and the closing phenylalanine or tryptophan. Fields, in order: clone size, J gene, V gene, D gene, CDR3 protein, CDR3 DNA. The D gene is left open where the match is weak. The size field is filled for only some rows; it gives once, few, many or a size class.

-,TRBJ2-2,TRBV4-2,TRBD1,CASSQGTGQGTGELFF,TGTGCCAGCAGCCAAGGTACCGGACAGGGGACCGGGGAGCTGTTTTTT
-,TRBJ2-1,TRBV5-1,TRBD2,CASSPGAGGPGNEQFF,TGCGCCAGCAGCCCAGGGGCGGGAGGGCCGGGAAATGAGCAGTTCTTC
-,TRBJ1-5,TRBV7-9,-,CASTFRHPRSQPQHF,TGTGCCAGCACTTTTCGCCATCCCCGTAGTCAGCCCCAGCATTTT
once,TRBJ2-2,TRBV5-4,-,CASSFVGELFF,TGTGCCAGCAGCTTTGTCGGGGAGCTGTTTTTT
-,TRBJ1-2,TRBV14,-,CASSQDTARYGYTF,TGTGCCAGCAGCCAAGATACAGCCAGATATGGCTACACCTTC
-,TRBJ1-5,TRBV19,TRBD1,CASSSTGYNQPQHF,TGTGCCAGTAGCTCGACAGGGTACAATCAGCCCCAGCATTTT
once,TRBJ2-7,TRBV7-3,-,CASSPGGTGSYEQYF,TGTGCCAGCAGCCCTGGCGGGACTGGCTCCTACGAGCAGTACTTC
-,TRBJ2-6,TRBV27,TRBD1,CASAWRDRLSSGANVLTF,TGTGCCAGCGCTTGGCGGGACAGGCTAAGCTCTGGGGCCAACGTCCTGACTTTC
-,TRBJ1-2,TRBV7-9,-,CASSLVAGSGYTF,TGTGCCAGCAGCCTAGTGGCGGGGTCTGGCTACACCTTC
-,TRBJ1-5,TRBV28,-,CALRRAGVGTHSNQPQHF,TGTGCCCTCAGGAGGGCAGGCGTGGGCACCCATAGCAATCAGCCCCAGCATTTT
-,TRBJ2-1,TRBV29-1,-,CGGLGRRYNEQFF,TGCGGGGGCCTGGGTCGGAGATACAATGAGCAGTTCTTC
-,TRBJ2-4,TRBV6-1,-,CASSKGLGAKNIQYF,TGTGCCAGCAGTAAGGGGTTGGGAGCCAAAAACATTCAGTACTTC
few,TRBJ1-3,TRBV9,-,CASSEGNTIYF,TGTGCCAGCAGCGAGGGAAACACCATATATTTT
-,TRBJ2-3,TRBV19,-,CASRRRGEDTQYF,TGTGCCAGTCGCCGGAGGGGAGAAGATACGCAGTATTTT
-,TRBJ1-1,TRBV6-1,-,CASSDNEAFF,TGTGCCAGCAGTGATAATGAAGCTTTCTTT
-,TRBJ2-2,TRBV21-1,-,CASSKPNEPGQGFKEDTGELFF,TGTGCCAGCAGCAAACCTAACGAGCCGGGACAGGGGTTTAAGGAGGACACCGGGGAGCTGTTTTTT
-,TRBJ1-2,TRBV27,TRBD1,CASRGDRVGYTF,TGTGCCAGCAGGGGGGACAGGGTCGGCTACACCTTC
-,TRBJ1-1,TRBV9,-,CASSVSPGEVGTEAFF,TGTGCCAGCAGCGTCAGCCCAGGGGAGGTGGGCACTGAAGCTTTCTTT
-,TRBJ1-2,TRBV29-1,-,CSALTGDGYTF,TGCAGCGCCCTGACAGGTGATGGCTACACCTTC
-,TRBJ1-2,TRBV29-1,-,CTVTEGLGGYTF,TGCACTGTAACGGAGGGATTGGGTGGCTACACCTTC
few,TRBJ2-3,TRBV7-6,-,CASSLTQYTDTQYF,TGTGCCAGCAGCTTAACACAGTACACAGATACGCAGTATTTT
-,TRBJ1-2,TRBV5-1,-,CASSDTNYGYTF,TGCGCCAGCAGCGACACGAACTATGGCTACACCTTC
-,TRBJ1-1,TRBV5-6,TRBD1,CASSAATGGTEAFF,TGTGCCAGCAGCGCAGCTACAGGGGGCACTGAAGCTTTCTTT